Detailed here is one T cell receptor beta chain. Generated by immunoSEQ multiplex PCR, the TCRdb table keeps only in-frame clones and is missing some. The repertoire has 300,000 to 450,000 clones, around 87% of them found once; the top ten carry around 1.9%. The data originate from a study of blood T cell repertoires in COVID-19. Trimming removed 1 base from V and 7 bases from J; junction bases left unmatched: 8. Germline CDR1 is SEHNR and CDR2 is FQNEAQ (reference sequence). The CDR3 loop spans 17 amino acids. The genes are TRBV7-9 and TRBJ2-1, with 12 nucleotides matching TRBD2. Sequencing was performed on PBMCs or T cells enriched from blood (not recorded which). This TCR came from a middle-aged man in a cohort exposed to, infected with or recovered from COVID-19 (not recorded which). The CDR3 is CASSLGALAGGGNEQFF. The CDR3, as DNA: TGTGCCAGCAGCTTAGGGGCCCTAGCGGGAGGGGGAAATGAGCAGTTCTTC. Based on the CDR3 plus reference TRBV7-9 and TRBJ2-1, the full variable domain is DTGVSQNPRHKITKRGQNVTFRCDPISEHNRLYWYRQTLGQGPEFLTYFQNEAQLEKSRLLSDRFSAERPKGSFSTLEIQRTEQGDSAMYLCASSLGALAGGGNEQFFGPGTRLTVL.